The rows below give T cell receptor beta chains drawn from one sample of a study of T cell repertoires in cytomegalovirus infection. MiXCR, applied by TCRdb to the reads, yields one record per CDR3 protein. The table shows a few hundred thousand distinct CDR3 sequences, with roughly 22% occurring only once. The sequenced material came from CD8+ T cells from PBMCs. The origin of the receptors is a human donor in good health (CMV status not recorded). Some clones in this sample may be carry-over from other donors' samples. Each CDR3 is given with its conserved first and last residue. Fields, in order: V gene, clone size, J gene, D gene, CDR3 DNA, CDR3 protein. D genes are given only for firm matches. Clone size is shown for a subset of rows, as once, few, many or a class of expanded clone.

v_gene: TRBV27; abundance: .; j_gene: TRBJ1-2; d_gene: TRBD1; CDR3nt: TGTGCCAGCAGTTTGACAGGGGAGGGCTATGGCTACACCTTC; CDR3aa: CASSLTGEGYGYTF
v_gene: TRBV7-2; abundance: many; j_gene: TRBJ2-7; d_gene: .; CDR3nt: TGTGCCAGCAGCCAACCGGGGCCTAGCGAGTCCTACGAGCAGTACTTC; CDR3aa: CASSQPGPSESYEQYF
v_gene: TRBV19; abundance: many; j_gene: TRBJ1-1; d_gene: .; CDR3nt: TGTGCCAGTAGTGCCACCGGACAGACTTTGTACTATGAAGCTTTCTTT; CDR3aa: CASSATGQTLYYEAFF
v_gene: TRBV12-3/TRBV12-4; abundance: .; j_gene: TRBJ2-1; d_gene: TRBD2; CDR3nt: TGTGCCAGCAGGGGTGGACTAGCGGGGGGCCTCAACAATGAGCAGTTCTTC; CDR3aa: CASRGGLAGGLNNEQFF
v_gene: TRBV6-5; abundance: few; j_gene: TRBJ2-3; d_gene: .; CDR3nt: TGTGCCAGCAGTCCGGGACTTACCCTAGAGGAGCAGTATTTT; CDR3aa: CASSPGLTLEEQYF
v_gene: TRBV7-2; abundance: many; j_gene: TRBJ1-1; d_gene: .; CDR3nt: TGTGCCAGCAGCCCGAAAGGTTTGAACACTGAAGCTTTCTTT; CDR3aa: CASSPKGLNTEAFF
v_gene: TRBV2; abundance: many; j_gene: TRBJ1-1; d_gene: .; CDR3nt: TGTGCCAGCAGTGAAGCGGTGGGAAGGCGCACTGAAGCTTTCTTT; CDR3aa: CASSEAVGRRTEAFF
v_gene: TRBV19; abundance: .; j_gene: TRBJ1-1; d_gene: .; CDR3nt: TGTGCCAGTAGTATAGACGCGGGCTTGGGCACTGAAGCTTTCTTT; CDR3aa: CASSIDAGLGTEAFF
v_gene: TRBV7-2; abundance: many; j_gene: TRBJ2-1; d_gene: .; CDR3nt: TGTGCCAGCAGCCCAACATGGGGGTACAATGAGCAGTTCTTC; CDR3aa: CASSPTWGYNEQFF
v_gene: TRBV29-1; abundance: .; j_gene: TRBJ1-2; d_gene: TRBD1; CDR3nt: TGCAGCGTGATGGACAGGGAAGACTATGGCTACACCTTC; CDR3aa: CSVMDREDYGYTF
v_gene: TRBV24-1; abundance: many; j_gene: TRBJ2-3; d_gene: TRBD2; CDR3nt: TGTGCCACCAGTGATTTGCGTTCTAGCGGGGCAGATACGCAGTATTTT; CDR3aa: CATSDLRSSGADTQYF
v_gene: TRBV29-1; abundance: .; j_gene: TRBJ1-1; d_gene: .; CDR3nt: TGCAGCGTAGTGGAGGGCATGAACACTGAAGCTTTCTTT; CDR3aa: CSVVEGMNTEAFF
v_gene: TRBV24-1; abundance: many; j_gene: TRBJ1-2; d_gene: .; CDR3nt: TGTGCCACCAGTGATTGGACACAGGAGTATGGCTACACCTTC; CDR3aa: CATSDWTQEYGYTF
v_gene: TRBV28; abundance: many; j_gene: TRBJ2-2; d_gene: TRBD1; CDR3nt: TGTGCCAGCAGTGAGCCGGGACAGGGGTCCGGGGAGCTGTTTTTT; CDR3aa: CASSEPGQGSGELFF
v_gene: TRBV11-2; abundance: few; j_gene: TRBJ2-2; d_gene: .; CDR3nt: TGTGCCAGCAGCAGCAGCCCAATTAGCATGGGCACCGGGGAGCTGTTTTTT; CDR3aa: CASSSSPISMGTGELFF
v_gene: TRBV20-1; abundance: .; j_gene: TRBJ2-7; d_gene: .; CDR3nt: TGCAGTGCTAGCCGTCGGGACAACCGCCGAAGGGGGAGCTCCTACGAGCAGTACTTC; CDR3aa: CSASRRDNRRRGSSYEQYF
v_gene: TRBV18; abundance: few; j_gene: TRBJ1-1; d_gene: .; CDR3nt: TGTGCCAGCTCACCACCGGCATCCCCCGAAGCTTTCTTT; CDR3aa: CASSPPASPEAFF
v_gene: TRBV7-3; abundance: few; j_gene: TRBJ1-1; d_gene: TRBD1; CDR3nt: TGTGCCAGCAGCCCTTCAGGGGGAGAAGTGAACACTGAAGCTTTCTTT; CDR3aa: CASSPSGGEVNTEAFF
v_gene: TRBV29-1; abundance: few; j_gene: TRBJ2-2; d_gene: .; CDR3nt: TGCAGCTTACAACAGGGGAACACCGGGGAGCTGTTTTTT; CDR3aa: CSLQQGNTGELFF
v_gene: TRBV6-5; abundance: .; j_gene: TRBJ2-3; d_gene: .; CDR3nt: TGTGCCAGCAGTTACAGCAGCTGGGGCACAGATACGCAGTATTTT; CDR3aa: CASSYSSWGTDTQYF
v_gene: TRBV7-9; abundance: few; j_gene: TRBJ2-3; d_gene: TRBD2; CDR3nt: TGTGTCAGCTACCAACTAGCGGGGCCGGGAGATACGCAGTATTTT; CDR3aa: CVSYQLAGPGDTQYF
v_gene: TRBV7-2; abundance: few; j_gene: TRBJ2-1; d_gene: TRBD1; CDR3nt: TGTGCCAGCAGCCAATGGACAGGGGGCGATGAGCAGTTCTTC; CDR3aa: CASSQWTGGDEQFF
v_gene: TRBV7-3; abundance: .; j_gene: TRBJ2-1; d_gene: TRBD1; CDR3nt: TGTGCCAGCAGCTTAAGGACAGGGGGCTTCATCAATGATGAGCAGTTCTTC; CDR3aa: CASSLRTGGFINDEQFF
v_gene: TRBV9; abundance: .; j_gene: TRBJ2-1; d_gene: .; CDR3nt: TGTGCCAGCAGCGTGGAGGGGGAGTTGAGCTCCTACAATGAGCAGTTCTTC; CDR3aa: CASSVEGELSSYNEQFF
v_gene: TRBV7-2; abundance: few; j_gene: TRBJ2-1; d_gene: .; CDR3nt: TGTGCCAGCAGCTTACCTCAGGGGTTGGATGAGCAGTTCTTC; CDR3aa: CASSLPQGLDEQFF
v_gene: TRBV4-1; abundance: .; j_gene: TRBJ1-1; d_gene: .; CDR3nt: TGCGCCAGCAGCCAAGATCCCCCCCCGATCGGGAACACTGAAGCTTTCTTT; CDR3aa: CASSQDPPPIGNTEAFF
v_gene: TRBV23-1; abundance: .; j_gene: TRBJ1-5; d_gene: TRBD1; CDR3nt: TGCGCCAGCAGTCAACCCCCCCCCAGGGGGGTAAATCAGCCCCAGCATTTT; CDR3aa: CASSQPPPRGVNQPQHF
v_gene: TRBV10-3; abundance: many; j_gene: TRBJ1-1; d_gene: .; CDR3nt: TGTGCCATCAGTGGATTGACAGGGAACACTGAAGCTTTCTTT; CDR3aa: CAISGLTGNTEAFF
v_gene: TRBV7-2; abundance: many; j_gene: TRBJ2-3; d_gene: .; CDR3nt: TGTGCCAGCAGCTTCCCACCAGATACGCAGTATTTT; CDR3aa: CASSFPPDTQYF
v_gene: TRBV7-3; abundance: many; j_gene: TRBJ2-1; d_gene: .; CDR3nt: TGTGCCAGCAGCTTAGAACTAGCAGGCAGTAATGAGCAGTTCTTC; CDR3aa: CASSLELAGSNEQFF
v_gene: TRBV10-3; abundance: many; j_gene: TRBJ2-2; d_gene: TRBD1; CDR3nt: TGTGCCATCAGTGGCCTCTCCGGGACAGGGGGCTCCCCGGGGTCCGGGGAGCTGTTTTTT; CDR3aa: CAISGLSGTGGSPGSGELFF
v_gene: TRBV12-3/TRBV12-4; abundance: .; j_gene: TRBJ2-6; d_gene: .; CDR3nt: TGTGCCAGCAGCCAAGACAGCTCTGGGGCCAACGTCCTGACTTTC; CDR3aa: CASSQDSSGANVLTF
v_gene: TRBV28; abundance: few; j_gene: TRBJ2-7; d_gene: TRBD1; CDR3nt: TGTGCCAGCAGTCGTCCGACAGGGACCTCCTACGAGCAGTACTTC; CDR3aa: CASSRPTGTSYEQYF
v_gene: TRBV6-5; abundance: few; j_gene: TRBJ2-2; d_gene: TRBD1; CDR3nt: TGTGCCACCTGGGGACAGATGAACACCGGGGAGCTGTTTTTT; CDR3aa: CATWGQMNTGELFF
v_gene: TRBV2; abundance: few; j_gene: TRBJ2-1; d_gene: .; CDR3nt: TGTGCCAGCAGCGACCCACTAGGCTACAATGAGCAGTTCTTC; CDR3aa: CASSDPLGYNEQFF
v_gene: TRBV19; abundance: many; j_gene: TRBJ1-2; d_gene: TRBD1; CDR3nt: TGTGCCAGTAGCCCCCACACCGGGACAGGGAGTCGGGATGGCTACACCTTC; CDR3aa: CASSPHTGTGSRDGYTF
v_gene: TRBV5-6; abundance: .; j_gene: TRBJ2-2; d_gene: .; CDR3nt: TGTGCCAGCGCGGACCCGGAGGCCACCGGGGAGCTGTTTTTT; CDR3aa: CASADPEATGELFF
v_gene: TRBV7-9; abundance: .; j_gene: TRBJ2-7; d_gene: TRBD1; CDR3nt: TGTGCCAGCAGCTTCCGACAGGGCGGCGACGAGCAGTACTTC; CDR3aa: CASSFRQGGDEQYF
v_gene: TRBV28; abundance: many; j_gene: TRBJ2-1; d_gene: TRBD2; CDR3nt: TGTGCCAGCAGTTTACTGGCGGGGGTAAGTGGTGAGCAGTTCTTC; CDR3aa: CASSLLAGVSGEQFF
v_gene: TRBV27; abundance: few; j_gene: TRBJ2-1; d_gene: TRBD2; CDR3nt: TGTGCCAGCAGTGACCTAGCGGGGGGGTACAATGAGCAGTTCTTC; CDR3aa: CASSDLAGGYNEQFF
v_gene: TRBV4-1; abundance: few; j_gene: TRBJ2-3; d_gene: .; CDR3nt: TGCGCCAGCAGCCAAGAGAGACCTATGAGCACAGATACGCAGTATTTT; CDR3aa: CASSQERPMSTDTQYF
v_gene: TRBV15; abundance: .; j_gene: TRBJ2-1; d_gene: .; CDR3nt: TGTGCCACCAGCAGCGAGAGGAACGCCTACAATGAGCAGTTCTTC; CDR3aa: CATSSERNAYNEQFF
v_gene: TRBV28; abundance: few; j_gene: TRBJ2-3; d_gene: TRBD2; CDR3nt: TGTGCCAGCAGTTTGATGACTAGCGGGGGACTAACAGATACGCAGTATTTT; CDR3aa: CASSLMTSGGLTDTQYF
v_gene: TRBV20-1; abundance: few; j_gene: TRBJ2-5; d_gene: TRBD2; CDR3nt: TGCAGTGCTAGAGGGGGGGGAGACGAGACCCAGTACTTC; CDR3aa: CSARGGGDETQYF
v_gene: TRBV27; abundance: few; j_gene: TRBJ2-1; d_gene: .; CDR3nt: TGTGCCAGCAGTTACGGTTACCCGACAGGCTCCTACAATGAGCAGTTCTTC; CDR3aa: CASSYGYPTGSYNEQFF
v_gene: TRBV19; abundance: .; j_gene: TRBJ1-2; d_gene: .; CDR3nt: TGTGCCAGTAGTGATACTCCCGGGGACGGATATGGCTACACCTTC; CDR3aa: CASSDTPGDGYGYTF
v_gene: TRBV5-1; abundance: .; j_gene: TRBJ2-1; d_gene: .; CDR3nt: TGCGCCAGCAGCTTGGCCGGGGCCATTCACCCAAACAATGAGCAGTTCTTC; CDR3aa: CASSLAGAIHPNNEQFF